This T cell receptor (beta chain) was profiled in a study of graft-versus-host responses after intestinal transplantation. Regarding the study as a whole: GvH clonotypes were identified within recipient marrow, with a subset emerging first in ileum or blood. Circulating GvH clones peaking coincided with falling HvG clones soon after transplant.

This clone was detected a few times. The antigen is unknown. Clones were read by immunoSEQ multiplex PCR, and TCRdb kept only the in-frame ones, dropping some. The table shows approximately 38,000 clones, with roughly four fifths occurring only once. Trimming pared 3 bases from V and 0 bases from J, leaving 6 bases between. This CDR3 region has 15 residues. CDR1 is KGHSH, CDR2 LQKENI, per germline. The chain carries TRBV18 and TRBJ2-6, with D unresolved. The clonotype comes from a human patient who received an intestinal transplant, so some T cells may come from the graft donor. The sample in question was PBMCs, obtained about 990 days after transplant. CDR3 residues: CASSPDLSGANVLTF. The CDR3 DNA follows: TGTGCCAGCTCACCGGACCTCTCTGGGGCCAACGTCCTGACTTTC.